The T cell receptor beta chain under discussion was sequenced for a study of blood T cell repertoires in COVID-19. Study-wide background: Acute and convalescent COVID-19 specimens originated in the United States, Italy and Spain. T cells, B-cell-depleted T cells, or PBMCs supplied cDNA or gDNA.

There are 14 residues in the CDR3. CDR1 and CDR2 (germline): SGHRS, YFSETQ. V lost 7 bases and J lost 6, with 16 bases in between. Authors' processing steps: Amplification of reference gene primers provided the estimated nucleated cell counts. Assay used: immunoSEQ multiplex PCR; TCRdb lists only in-frame clones, some missing. D and trimming were read from the DNA, whereas the V and J calls and clone size are those reported in that table. This sample carries tens of thousands of clones, 88% of them seen once, and the ten largest clones take around 20%. The sample taken for sequencing was peripheral blood. This TCR came from a human donor in a cohort sampled during active COVID-19. The chain has TRBV5-1 and TRBJ2-2; perhaps TRBD2 as D (5 bases). The CDR3: CASGLGISAGELFF. The CDR3 coding sequence is TGCGCCAGCGGGCTTGGTATTAGCGCCGGGGAGCTGTTTTTT.